This T cell receptor beta chain was profiled in a study of cytomegalovirus exposure and HLA in healthy donors. In regard to this clone: The antigen remains undetermined.

CDR3 length: 15 residues. Germline lookup yields CDR1 SGHTA and CDR2 FQGNSA. J gave up 7 bases and V 6 bases, and 11 bases lay outside the gene matches. Study observations and caveats: Overall, roughly 150 TCR beta chains were annotated as cytomegalovirus-associated.

The PCR used 60 Vbeta and 13 Jbeta primers. Sequencing used immunoSEQ multiplex PCR; TCRdb keeps in-frame clones, though not all of them. The data show about 83,000 clones, with 81% seen just once and approximately 1.9% held by the top ten. The chain is built from TRBV7-2 and TRBJ1-5; 8 bases map to TRBD1. The receptor comes from a woman in her twenties or thirties in good health and CMV-seronegative. The sample was PBMCs. Here the CDR3 reads CASREDRVSYQPQHF. The CDR3 region has the DNA TGTGCCAGCAGGGAGGACAGGGTTAGTTACCAGCCCCAGCATTTT. The full variable domain, rest sourced from reference TRBV7-2 and TRBJ1-5, is GAGVSQSPSNKVTEKGKDVELRCDPISGHTALYWYRQSLGQGLEFLIYFQGNSAPDKSGLPSDRFSAERTGGSVSTLTIQRTQQEDSAVYLCASREDRVSYQPQHFGDGTRLSIL.